These 26 T cell receptor beta chains share one sample of origin, sequenced in a study of CD8+ T cells in alopecia areata. It was cDNA, reverse transcribed from extracted RNA, that served as the sequencing template. Using immunoSEQ multiplex PCR, the repertoire was profiled, and TCRdb retains in-frame clones only, with some absent. The sample shows 150,000 or so clones, about 70% of them seen only once. Sequenced material: CD8+ T cells sorted from blood, taken at week 0. The receptors here all came from a human donor with alopecia areata.

This chain uses TRBV4-1 with TRBJ2-7, with D perhaps TRBD1 or TRBD2 (5 bases each). The CDR3 runs 12 residues. CDR1 is MGHRA, CDR2 YSYEKL, per germline. Trimming removed 3 bases from V and 4 bases from J, with 7 bases in between. The CDR3 loop is CASSQGEYEQYF. In DNA form, the CDR3 reads TGCGCCAGCAGCCAGGGGGAATACGAGCAGTACTTC.

For this clone: Different DNA sequences within this sample yield the same CDR3. This chain uses TRBV27 with TRBJ1-5, with no clear D. With 4 bases removed from V and 4 bases from J, the gap between germline ends came to 5 bases. The CDR3 contains 12 residues. Germline V lookup: CDR1 MNHEY, CDR2 SMNVEV (reference sequence). The CDR3 here is CASSSGNQPQHF. For the CDR3, the DNA is TGTGCCAGCAGTTCCGGAAATCAGCCCCAGCATTTT.

The chain has TRBV29-1 and TRBJ1-3; TRBD1 matches at 7 bases. From germline, CDR1 is SQVTM and CDR2 ANQGSEA. CDR3 length: 13 residues. The J segment lost 2 bases and the V segment lost 6 bases, leaving 4 bases of the junction unmatched. The CDR3: CSVPDRAGNTIYF. In nucleotides, the CDR3 is TGCAGCGTGCCAGACAGGGCTGGAAACACCATATATTTT.

The CDR3 bases are TGTGCCAGCAGCGGAACCGGGACAGGAGTCTCGGAGCAGTACTTC. Its protein product is CASSGTGTGVSEQYF. The chain links TRBV9 to TRBJ2-7, with 8 bases identical to TRBD1. V gave up 3 bases and J gave up 7 bases; unmatched junction bases: 12. CDR1 is SGDLS, CDR2 YYNGEE, per germline. The CDR3 sequence is 15 residues long.

The V and J genes are TRBV6-5 and TRBJ1-6; possible D gene TRBD1, 6 bases. CDR1 MNHEY and CDR2 SVGAGI come from the germline V gene. CDR3 length: 14 amino acids. Trimming removed 6 bases from V and 4 bases from J, with 10 bases in between. CDR3 in amino acids: CASRPGQYNSPLHF. The CDR3 coding sequence is TGTGCCAGCAGACCCGGACAGTATAATTCACCCCTCCACTTT.

The rearrangement uses TRBV6-5 and TRBJ2-2; D gene ambiguous. Trimming took 2 bases from V and 6 from J, leaving 7 bases between them. Per germline, CDR1 MNHEY and CDR2 SVGAGI. This CDR3 is built from 13 residues. This CDR3 is CASSYPYSGELFF. In nucleotides, the CDR3 is TGTGCCAGCAGTTACCCTTATTCCGGGGAGCTGTTTTTT.

The chain joins TRBV30 to TRBJ1-1; TRBD1 is a possible D gene (6 bases). V dropped 2 bases and J dropped 4 bases, with 20 bases sitting between them. Germline V gives CDR1 GTSNPN, CDR2 SVGIG (reference sequence). The CDR3 sequence is 16 residues long. The CDR3 region has the DNA TGTGCCTGGAGTCTTCGCGCACAGGGTGGGAGCACTGAAGCTTTCTTT. The encoded protein is CAWSLRAQGGSTEAFF.

The J gene is TRBJ1-2, the V gene TRBV15; 7 bases map to TRBD1. Germline CDR1 reads LNHNV; CDR2 reads YYDKDF (reference sequence). CDR3 size: 16 residues. Trimming took 3 bases from V and 3 from J; bases not matched to a gene: 10. Here the CDR3 DNA reads TGTGCCACCAGCAGGACAGGGTCCCTATATCACTATGGCTACACCTTC. It yields the protein CATSRTGSLYHYGYTF.

This rearrangement joins TRBV25-1 to TRBJ2-3; the D is unclear. Germline CDR1 is MGHDK and CDR2 is SYGVNS. CDR3 length: 16 amino acids. The V gene lost 2 bases and the J gene lost 6 bases, with 18 bases spanning the gap. DNA of the CDR3: TGTGCCAGCAGTGAAACATTGACTTCCCTAGGGGATACGCAGTATTTT. This codes for CASSETLTSLGDTQYF.

The chain couples TRBV6-5 to TRBJ1-4; D ambiguous. V was clipped by 2 bases and J by 7 bases, with 8 bases between them. Germline V gene data show CDR1 as MNHEY and CDR2 as SVGAGI. This CDR3 spans 13 amino acids. The CDR3 sequence: CASSYGVGEKLFF. The CDR3 bases are TGTGCCAGCAGTTACGGAGTTGGTGAAAAACTGTTTTTT.

The chain combines TRBV30 with TRBJ1-1; 7 positions match TRBD1. V lost 4 bases, J lost 4 bases, and 9 bases stayed unmatched. CDR1 and CDR2 (germline): GTSNPN, SVGIG (reference sequence). This CDR3 comprises 14 residues. The CDR3, as DNA: TGTGCCTGGAATAAGGCAGGGGGGATCACTGAAGCTTTCTTT. Its translation is CAWNKAGGITEAFF.

The chain joins TRBV7-9 to TRBJ1-6; no clear D. The CDR3 has 16 residues. The V end was cut by 5 bases, the J end by 6 bases, with 17 bases between. In germline, CDR1 is SEHNR, CDR2 FQNEAQ (reference sequence). CDR3 in DNA: TGTGCCAGCAGCCCCTTAATATACGGACCTAATTCACCCCTCCACTTT. It codes for CASSPLIYGPNSPLHF.

As regards this clone: One junction end does not reproduce the germline sequence, and a read error may be involved. V gene TRBV6-1 combines with J gene TRBJ2-7; 7 bases align to TRBD1. CDR3 size: 14 residues. Germline V gene data show CDR1 as MNHNS and CDR2 as SASEGT. The CDR3 region is CAGSVEQGTYEQYF. In DNA, the CDR3 is TGTGCCGGCAGTGTTGAACAGGGGACCTACGAGCAGTACTTC.

This chain links TRBV12-2 with TRBJ2-7; the D segment call TRBD2 is taken from the table without a DNA check. TRBV12-2 is recorded as a pseudogene. The CDR3 is 13 residues long. The CDR3 loop reads CASRFVYPYEQYF. CDR3 bases: TGTGCAAGTCGCTTTGTCTACCCCTACGAGCAGTACTTC.

The CDR3 is CASSQRTGGYQPQHF. The CDR3 region has the DNA TGCGCCAGCAGCCAGAGGACAGGGGGTTACCAGCCCCAGCATTTT. The V and J genes are TRBV4-1 and TRBJ1-5; 10 bases agree with TRBD1. The CDR3 sequence is 15 residues long. The J segment lost 7 bases and the V segment lost 3 bases, leaving 6 bases of the junction unmatched. Per the germline V gene, CDR1 is MGHRA and CDR2 is YSYEKL.

V and J are TRBV4-2 and TRBJ2-1; D may be TRBD2 (7 bases). The CDR3 spans 15 residues. The V end was cut by 0 bases, the J end by 7 bases, with 13 bases between. Germline CDR1 is LGHNA and CDR2 is YNFKEQ. The CDR3 loop reads CASSQDGGPGNEQFF. CDR3 coding DNA: TGTGCCAGCAGCCAAGACGGGGGGCCAGGGAATGAGCAGTTCTTC.

The rearrangement links TRBV2 to TRBJ2-2, with a weak D call TRBD1 (6 bases). The germline V gene encodes CDR1 SNHLY and CDR2 FYNNEI. The CDR3 totals 12 residues. Trimming stripped 6 bases from V and 5 bases from J, with 7 bases between. CDR3 protein: CASRQGTGELFF. The CDR3 coding sequence is TGTGCCAGCAGACAGGGAACCGGGGAGCTGTTTTTT.

The chain combines TRBV19 with TRBJ2-2; D gene uncertain. Between the trimmed V and J ends, which lost 5 bases and 7 bases, there was a span of 11 bases. The CDR3 runs to 13 residues. Germline V gives CDR1 LNHDA, CDR2 SQIVND (reference sequence). The CDR3 DNA sequence: TGTGCCAGTAGTCTCAGTGGCGGCGGGGAGCTGTTTTTT. It yields the protein CASSLSGGGELFF.

The chain uses TRBV7-9 and TRBJ2-3, with 8 bases aligning to TRBD2. The CDR3 consists of 16 residues. Germline loops: CDR1 SEHNR, CDR2 FQNEAQ (reference sequence). The V gene end was trimmed by 5 bases and the J gene end by 4 bases; junction bases not matched to a gene: 11. The CDR3 spells CASSPPGGQRADTQYF. As DNA, the CDR3 is TGTGCCAGCAGCCCCCCGGGGGGGCAAAGGGCAGATACGCAGTATTTT.

A single count supports this clone. This rearrangement joins TRBV29-1 to TRBJ1-1, with D unresolved. Per the germline V gene, CDR1 is SQVTM and CDR2 is ANQGSEA. Between the trimmed V and J ends, which lost 3 bases and 4 bases, there was a span of 15 bases. The CDR3 has 14 residues. The CDR3 DNA is TGCAGCGTTGATTGGGCTTGGGTGGGCACTGAAGCTTTCTTT. Its translation is CSVDWAWVGTEAFF. The full variable domain, its missing parts supplied by reference TRBV29-1 and TRBJ1-1, is SAVISQKPSRDICQRGTSLTIQCQVDSQVTMMFWYRQQPGQSLTLIATANQGSEATYESGFVIDKFPISRPNLTFSTLTVSNMSPEDSSIYLCSVDWAWVGTEAFFGQGTRLTVV.

The chain has TRBV6-5 and TRBJ1-6; D gene uncertain. Germline lookup yields CDR1 MNHEY and CDR2 SVGAGI. CDR3 length: 12 amino acids. V was trimmed by 7 bases and J by 7 bases, leaving 8 bases between them. DNA of the CDR3: TGTGCCAGCACCGACGGCAATTCACCCCTCCACTTT. It codes for CASTDGNSPLHF.

About this clone itself: Other DNA sequences in this sample translate to the same CDR3. The rearrangement joins TRBV2 to TRBJ2-1, with 9 bases aligning to TRBD2. The CDR3 runs 17 residues. With 4 bases clipped from V and 8 bases from J, the junction kept 15 bases outside the gene matches. From germline, CDR1 is SNHLY and CDR2 FYNNEI. For the CDR3, the DNA is TGTGCCAGCAGTGGGATTAGTCTCGCGGGGGGGCGGGATGAGCAGTTCTTC. The encoded protein is CASSGISLAGGRDEQFF.

On this clone: The same CDR3 can be traced to other DNA sequences in this sample. The genes are TRBV9 and TRBJ1-1; TRBD1 matches 10 bases. Germline V gene data show CDR1 as SGDLS and CDR2 as YYNGEE. The CDR3 extends over 17 amino acids. Germline trimming cut 3 bases from V and 0 bases from J; bases unmatched to any gene: 8. The CDR3 is CASSDNLGQGMNTEAFF. CDR3 in DNA: TGTGCCAGCAGCGATAATCTGGGACAGGGGATGAACACTGAAGCTTTCTTT.

This clone has just a few counts. This rearrangement joins TRBV30 to TRBJ2-1, with TRBD1 identical over 7 bases. J was trimmed by 7 bases and V by 8 bases; bases with no gene match: 5. The CDR3 contains 11 residues. Per germline, CDR1 GTSNPN and CDR2 SVGIG (reference sequence). The CDR3 nucleotides read TGTGCCGGGACAGTTTCGAATGAGCAGTTCTTC. Amino acids: CAGTVSNEQFF.

The CDR3 sequence: CASSLLAGGTDTQYF. The CDR3 nucleotides read TGTGCCAGCAGTTTACTAGCGGGGGGCACAGATACGCAGTATTTT. V and J are TRBV2 and TRBJ2-3; TRBD2 aligns across 11 bases. Per the germline V gene, CDR1 is SNHLY and CDR2 is FYNNEI. The V gene end was trimmed by 5 bases and the J gene end by 1 base; junction bases not matched to a gene: 2. CDR3 length: 15 residues. Full variable domain (missing parts from reference TRBV2 and TRBJ2-3): EPEVTQTPSHQVTQMGQEVILRCVPISNHLYFYWYRQILGQKVEFLVSFYNNEISEKSEIFDDQFSVERPDGSNFTLKIRSTKLEDSAMYFCASSLLAGGTDTQYFGPGTRLTVL.

The chain has TRBV20-1 and TRBJ2-1, with no clear D. This CDR3 region has 11 residues. Germline loops: CDR1 DFQATT, CDR2 SNEGSKA (reference sequence). V lost 0 bases, J lost 6 bases, and 3 bases lay in between. Written as DNA, the CDR3 is TGCAGTGCTAGAGATTTCAATGAGCAGTTCTTC. It codes for CSARDFNEQFF.